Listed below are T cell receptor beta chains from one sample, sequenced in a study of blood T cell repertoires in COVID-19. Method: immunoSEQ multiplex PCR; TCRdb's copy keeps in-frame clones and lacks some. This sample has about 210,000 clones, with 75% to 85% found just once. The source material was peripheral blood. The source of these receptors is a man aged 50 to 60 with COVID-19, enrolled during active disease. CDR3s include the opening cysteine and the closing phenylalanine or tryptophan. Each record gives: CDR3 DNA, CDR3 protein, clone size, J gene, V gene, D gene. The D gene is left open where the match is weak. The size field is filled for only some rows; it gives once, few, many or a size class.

CDR3 DNA: TGTGCCAGCAGCGTAGTTTCAGGAACAGATACGCAGTATTTT
CDR3 protein: CASSVVSGTDTQYF
clone size: NA
J gene: TRBJ2-3
V gene: TRBV9
D gene: NA

CDR3 DNA: TGTGCCAGCAGCCCAGCCTCGACAGGGTTAATTACCGGGGAGCTGTTTTTT
CDR3 protein: CASSPASTGLITGELFF
clone size: NA
J gene: TRBJ2-2
V gene: TRBV9
D gene: TRBD1

CDR3 DNA: TGTGCCAGCAGTGCCTCCCTTGGCAGCGGGGGCTACGAGCAGTACTTC
CDR3 protein: CASSASLGSGGYEQYF
clone size: NA
J gene: TRBJ2-7
V gene: TRBV28
D gene: TRBD2

CDR3 DNA: TGTGCCAGCAGCCACGGACTTAGCACAGATACGCAGTATTTT
CDR3 protein: CASSHGLSTDTQYF
clone size: NA
J gene: TRBJ2-3
V gene: TRBV7-2
D gene: NA

CDR3 DNA: TGTGCCAGCAGATCGACAGCCGGTGGTTCACCCCTCCACTTT
CDR3 protein: CASRSTAGGSPLHF
clone size: NA
J gene: TRBJ1-6
V gene: TRBV5-4
D gene: NA

CDR3 DNA: TGTGCCAGCAGCTTAGGCCGGGGTATGAATGAGCAGTTCTTC
CDR3 protein: CASSLGRGMNEQFF
clone size: few
J gene: TRBJ2-1
V gene: TRBV7-8
D gene: NA

CDR3 DNA: TGCGCCAGCAGCGGCAATCGAGGACCTACAGGGGACATTCAGTACTTC
CDR3 protein: CASSGNRGPTGDIQYF
clone size: NA
J gene: TRBJ2-4
V gene: TRBV5-1
D gene: TRBD1

CDR3 DNA: TGTGCCACCAGTGATTCCAGGGGGAAAGCCTACGAGCAGTACTTC
CDR3 protein: CATSDSRGKAYEQYF
clone size: NA
J gene: TRBJ2-7
V gene: TRBV24-1
D gene: TRBD1

CDR3 DNA: TGCGCCAGCAGCTTCGGGGGTAGCTCCTACGAGCAGTACTTC
CDR3 protein: CASSFGGSSYEQYF
clone size: NA
J gene: TRBJ2-7
V gene: TRBV5-1
D gene: NA

CDR3 DNA: TGCGCCAGCAGCCCGGACAGGCAAGAGACCCAGTACTTC
CDR3 protein: CASSPDRQETQYF
clone size: NA
J gene: TRBJ2-5
V gene: TRBV5-1
D gene: TRBD1

CDR3 DNA: TGTGCCAGCAGTTCCGGGACAGGGGGCTACAATGAGCAGTTCTTC
CDR3 protein: CASSSGTGGYNEQFF
clone size: NA
J gene: TRBJ2-1
V gene: TRBV27
D gene: TRBD1

CDR3 DNA: TGCGCCAGCAGCTATACTTGGACAGGCACCAGCTCCTATAATTCACCCCTCCACTTT
CDR3 protein: CASSYTWTGTSSYNSPLHF
clone size: NA
J gene: TRBJ1-6
V gene: TRBV5-1
D gene: TRBD1

CDR3 DNA: TGTGCCAGCAGCGTCCTAGTTAGCACAGATACGCAGTATTTT
CDR3 protein: CASSVLVSTDTQYF
clone size: NA
J gene: TRBJ2-3
V gene: TRBV9
D gene: NA

CDR3 DNA: TGTGCCAGTAGGATGGCTGACAGGACAGAGTATGGCTACACCTTC
CDR3 protein: CASRMADRTEYGYTF
clone size: medium-sized
J gene: TRBJ1-2
V gene: TRBV19
D gene: NA

CDR3 DNA: TGTGCCAGCAGTTTATTAGGACAGGGGAATCAGCCCCAGCATTTT
CDR3 protein: CASSLLGQGNQPQHF
clone size: NA
J gene: TRBJ1-5
V gene: TRBV28
D gene: TRBD1

CDR3 DNA: TGTGCCAGTAGTTCCGGGACTTACAATGAGCAGTTCTTC
CDR3 protein: CASSSGTYNEQFF
clone size: NA
J gene: TRBJ2-1
V gene: TRBV19
D gene: NA

CDR3 DNA: TGTGCCAGCAGTTACCAGGGGGTCTCCTACGAGCAGTACTTC
CDR3 protein: CASSYQGVSYEQYF
clone size: NA
J gene: TRBJ2-7
V gene: TRBV6-6
D gene: TRBD1

CDR3 DNA: TGCGCCAGCAGCCCCGGAGGACAGGGAAGCACAGATACGCAGTATTTT
CDR3 protein: CASSPGGQGSTDTQYF
clone size: NA
J gene: TRBJ2-3
V gene: TRBV5-1
D gene: TRBD1

CDR3 DNA: TGTGCCAGCAGCCTGGACCCGGGACTAGCTGCGTTCTTC
CDR3 protein: CASSLDPGLAAFF
clone size: NA
J gene: TRBJ2-1
V gene: TRBV7-8
D gene: TRBD2

CDR3 DNA: TGTGCCAGCAGCCAACTCCCGGGACAGGGGGCCTATAATGAAAAACTGTTTTTT
CDR3 protein: CASSQLPGQGAYNEKLFF
clone size: NA
J gene: TRBJ1-4
V gene: TRBV14
D gene: TRBD1

CDR3 DNA: TGTGCCAGCAGCCTTTACGGGGGGGTAGGAGAGACCCAGTACTTC
CDR3 protein: CASSLYGGVGETQYF
clone size: NA
J gene: TRBJ2-5
V gene: TRBV5-5
D gene: TRBD2

CDR3 DNA: TGTGCCAGCACCGCCGGACAGGGGGCTCCTCAGCCCCAGCATTTT
CDR3 protein: CASTAGQGAPQPQHF
clone size: NA
J gene: TRBJ1-5
V gene: TRBV6-5
D gene: TRBD1

CDR3 DNA: TGTGCCATCAGTCAACAGGGTTCGAACACTGAAGCTTTCTTT
CDR3 protein: CAISQQGSNTEAFF
clone size: NA
J gene: TRBJ1-1
V gene: TRBV10-3
D gene: NA

CDR3 DNA: TGTGCCAGCAGCTTGAGGCAGGCCTATGGCTACACCTTC
CDR3 protein: CASSLRQAYGYTF
clone size: NA
J gene: TRBJ1-2
V gene: TRBV5-4
D gene: NA

CDR3 DNA: TGTGCCAGCAGTCTCAACAGGGGCCTGAACACTGAAGCTTTCTTT
CDR3 protein: CASSLNRGLNTEAFF
clone size: NA
J gene: TRBJ1-1
V gene: TRBV27
D gene: TRBD1

CDR3 DNA: TGTGCCACCAGCAGAGATGTGGGGCTAGCGGTAGACGAGCAGTACTTC
CDR3 protein: CATSRDVGLAVDEQYF
clone size: once
J gene: TRBJ2-7
V gene: TRBV15
D gene: TRBD2

CDR3 DNA: TGTGCCAGCTCACCCCAAGCCACAGGGGGCAATCCCTACGAGCAGTACTTC
CDR3 protein: CASSPQATGGNPYEQYF
clone size: NA
J gene: TRBJ2-7
V gene: TRBV18
D gene: TRBD1

CDR3 DNA: TGTGCCAGCACACGCGGGGGACTCACAGATACGCAGTATTTT
CDR3 protein: CASTRGGLTDTQYF
clone size: NA
J gene: TRBJ2-3
V gene: TRBV9
D gene: TRBD2

CDR3 DNA: TGCGCCAGCAGCTCCGACAGCTTTGGGGCCAACGTCCTGACTTTC
CDR3 protein: CASSSDSFGANVLTF
clone size: NA
J gene: TRBJ2-6
V gene: TRBV5-1
D gene: NA

CDR3 DNA: TGTGCCAGCAGCCAAGATCACCAGGGACTACTCTACGAGCAGTACTTC
CDR3 protein: CASSQDHQGLLYEQYF
clone size: NA
J gene: TRBJ2-7
V gene: TRBV3-1/TRBV3-2
D gene: TRBD2

CDR3 DNA: TGCGCCAGCAGCCACGAGGGATCACCCCTCCACTTT
CDR3 protein: CASSHEGSPLHF
clone size: NA
J gene: TRBJ1-6
V gene: TRBV4-1
D gene: NA

CDR3 DNA: TGTGCCAGCTCACCAGGGAGACAACTCTACGAGCAGTACTTC
CDR3 protein: CASSPGRQLYEQYF
clone size: NA
J gene: TRBJ2-7
V gene: TRBV18
D gene: NA

CDR3 DNA: TGCGCCAGCAGCCAGGGACGAGGACAGGGCAATCAGCCCCAGCATTTT
CDR3 protein: CASSQGRGQGNQPQHF
clone size: NA
J gene: TRBJ1-5
V gene: TRBV4-3
D gene: TRBD1

CDR3 DNA: TGTGCCAGCAGTTCCCAGGGGATCGGCTGGGGCTACACCTTC
CDR3 protein: CASSSQGIGWGYTF
clone size: NA
J gene: TRBJ1-2
V gene: TRBV28
D gene: NA

CDR3 DNA: TGTGCTAGCAGCGAAGGGACAGTTGGAAACACCATATATTTT
CDR3 protein: CASSEGTVGNTIYF
clone size: NA
J gene: TRBJ1-3
V gene: TRBV7-7
D gene: TRBD1

CDR3 DNA: TGTGCCAGCAGCAAAGGGGGTGGTAATGAAAAACTGTTTTTT
CDR3 protein: CASSKGGGNEKLFF
clone size: NA
J gene: TRBJ1-4
V gene: TRBV9
D gene: NA

CDR3 DNA: TGTGCCAGCAGCTTAGTCCCTAGCGGGGGGAGCTCCTACAATGAGCAGTTCTTC
CDR3 protein: CASSLVPSGGSSYNEQFF
clone size: NA
J gene: TRBJ2-1
V gene: TRBV7-6
D gene: TRBD2

CDR3 DNA: TGCAGCGTTGCGACAGGGGATTACACCGGGGAGCTGTTTTTT
CDR3 protein: CSVATGDYTGELFF
clone size: NA
J gene: TRBJ2-2
V gene: TRBV29-1
D gene: TRBD1

CDR3 DNA: TGTGCCAGCAGCTTAGAGGGGCAGCCCTCCTACGAGCAGTACTTC
CDR3 protein: CASSLEGQPSYEQYF
clone size: NA
J gene: TRBJ2-7
V gene: TRBV7-2
D gene: NA

CDR3 DNA: TGCGCCAGCAGCCAACGGGGGAACTATGGCTACACCTTC
CDR3 protein: CASSQRGNYGYTF
clone size: NA
J gene: TRBJ1-2
V gene: TRBV4-3
D gene: NA

CDR3 DNA: TGTGCCAGCAGCCAACAGGGGGCGACCCCAACCGGGGAGCTGTTTTTT
CDR3 protein: CASSQQGATPTGELFF
clone size: NA
J gene: TRBJ2-2
V gene: TRBV7-2
D gene: TRBD1

CDR3 DNA: TGCGCCAGCAGCCAAGGGTGGGCTACGCAGTATTTT
CDR3 protein: CASSQGWATQYF
clone size: NA
J gene: TRBJ2-3
V gene: TRBV4-1
D gene: NA

CDR3 DNA: TGTGCCAGTAGTATAGAGCTTGTGGGGCACAGAAACATTCAGTACTTC
CDR3 protein: CASSIELVGHRNIQYF
clone size: NA
J gene: TRBJ2-4
V gene: TRBV19
D gene: NA

CDR3 DNA: TGTGCCAGCAGCAGCTCCGGGTCGCGGAATCAGCCCCAGCATTTT
CDR3 protein: CASSSSGSRNQPQHF
clone size: NA
J gene: TRBJ1-5
V gene: TRBV5-6
D gene: NA

CDR3 DNA: TGTGCCAGCTCACCACCGAGCCTACAGGGCTACGAGCAGTACTTC
CDR3 protein: CASSPPSLQGYEQYF
clone size: NA
J gene: TRBJ2-7
V gene: TRBV18
D gene: NA

CDR3 DNA: TGTGCCAGCAGGAGAACAGCGGGGGGCCTACAAGAGACCCAGTACTTC
CDR3 protein: CASRRTAGGLQETQYF
clone size: once
J gene: TRBJ2-5
V gene: TRBV11-2
D gene: TRBD2